The clone carrying this T cell receptor (beta chain) has ten or more counts. This entry is derived from a study of human T cells and chemical hapten exposure. This CDR3 comprises 10 residues. The germline CDR1 and CDR2 sequences are DFQATT and SNEGSKA (reference sequence). Trimming stripped 4 bases from V and 8 bases from J, with 6 bases between. The sample's time point: patch test 1, 2 weeks after DPC sensitization. The treatment is: therapeutic diphenylcyclopropenone sensitization with weekly scalp DPC. Those who donated were patients with alopecia, 18 to 70 years of age, and suitable for DPC. One entry per CDR3 protein results from TCRdb running MiXCR on the RACE reads. The profile shows 300,000 to 350,000 distinct CDR3 sequences, approximately 6.3% of them singletons.

The input for sequencing was whole blood, taken in connection with sensitization to the hapten diphenylcyclopropenone (DPC). The chain combines TRBV20-1 with TRBJ2-1; D unresolved. The source of this sequence is a woman aged 18-29 years with alopecia areata. Some clones in this sample may be carry-over from other donors' samples. CDR3 nucleotides: TGCAGTGCTATAGACTATGAGCAGTTCTTC. Translation: CSAIDYEQFF.